The 27 T cell receptor beta chains below come from one sample, sequenced in a study of Tregs in tolerant kidney transplant recipients (dated by TCRdb to the late 2010s). Library creation used the immunoSEQ multiplex PCR assay. TCRdb retrieved this table from immuneACCESS and kept in-frame rearrangements only. Not all clones are present; in checked studies, unresolved V genes account for under half, and no reason is known for the remainder. Per the sample table, the count is roughly 50,000 clones. The ten largest make up about 0.83% of the sample. Taken with the paper, the label for time point translates to: blood sample drawn before combined kidney and bone marrow transplant. The sample here was CD4+ T cells from blood, taken before the transplant. The source is a human donor who received a combined kidney and bone marrow transplant.

With regard to this clone: The CDR3 goes on 3 residues after the read ends, and that part is filled in from the germline J gene. The V gene is TRBV7-9, the J gene TRBJ1-1; possible D gene TRBD1, 5 bases. Germline V CDR1 and CDR2: SEHNR, FQNEAQ (reference sequence). The CDR3 has 12 amino acids. The CDR3 DNA, read in part, is TGTGCCAGCAGCTTTGAGACAGACGAA. Its translation is CASSFETDE. The entire CDR3 protein reads CASSFETDEAFF.

Concerning this clone: From the germline J gene comes the end of the CDR3, since the read stops 3 residues before it. The V gene is TRBV19, the J gene TRBJ1-2; D is ambiguous. Trimming took off 8 bases at V and 3 bases at J, with 13 bases between the two ends. The CDR3 is 13 residues long. Germline V gives CDR1 LNHDA, CDR2 SQIVND (reference sequence). CDR3 loop: CASGKRRDYGYTF. The covered CDR3 bases are TGTGCCAGTGGGAAACGGCGGGACTATGGC.

Turning to this clone: The read terminates 3 residues before the CDR3 end, so the remaining end is supplied by the germline J gene. This chain uses TRBV5-8 with TRBJ2-5; possibly TRBD1 for D (5 bases). V was shortened by 2 bases and J by 1 base, with 12 bases between the two germline ends. CDR3 length equals 15 residues. In germline, CDR1 is SGHTS, CDR2 YDEGEE. The CDR3 bases that were read are TGTGCCAGCAGCTTCAAGGGGCGGATCCAAGAGACC. This encodes CASSFKGRIQET. The full-length CDR3 reads as CASSFKGRIQETQYF.

Partial CDR3 DNA: TGTGCCAGCGCCAGGGCGGGGAGCACAGATACG. Translated, it gives CASARAGSTDT. The full CDR3 protein reads CASARAGSTDTQYF. This rearrangement joins TRBV6-4 to TRBJ2-3; possibly TRBD2 for D (6 bases). The CDR3 is cut off 3 residues early in the read; its end comes from the germline J gene. V was shortened by 8 bases and J by 0 bases, with 12 bases between the two germline ends. CDR3 length equals 14 residues. Germline-derived CDR1 and CDR2 are MRHNA and SNTAGT.

As for this clone: The sequenced fragment ends 3 residues before the CDR3 boundary, so the rest is inferred from the germline J gene. The chain employs TRBV20-1 and TRBJ1-5; no clear D gene. CDR1 is DFQATT, CDR2 SNEGSKA, per germline (reference sequence). The ends were cut back, 5 bases at V and 2 bases at J, with 10 bases in the middle. The CDR3 is 13 residues long. The covered CDR3 bases are TGCAGTGCTCGAGCAGGTGGCAATCAGCCC. This encodes CSARAGGNQP. The entire CDR3 protein is CSARAGGNQPQHF.

Concerning this clone itself: One end of the junction does not line up with germline, which may come from a read error. The CDR3 extends 3 residues past the end of the read, so its final part is completed from the germline J gene. The chain employs TRBV20-1 and TRBJ1-2; D is possibly TRBD1 (6 bases). There are 13 residues in the CDR3. Germline loops: CDR1 DFQATT, CDR2 SNEGSKA (reference sequence). CDR3 DNA, as far as it was read: TGCAGTGCTAGGACAGGAGGAGACTATTGC. Protein product: CSARTGGDYC. The whole CDR3 protein reads CSARTGGDYCYTF.

In the case of this clone: The read finishes 3 residues shy of the CDR3 end, and the germline J gene is used to complete it. This chain joins TRBV19 and TRBJ2-6, with 8 nucleotides matching TRBD1. Unmatched junction bases numbered 11, after V lost 7 bases and J lost 3 bases. This CDR3 has 17 residues. Germline V gene data show CDR1 as LNHDA and CDR2 as SQIVND (reference sequence). Incomplete CDR3 DNA: TGTGCCAGTAAGAAGGGACAGGTTCCCCTTGGGGCCAACGTC. Translating it yields CASKKGQVPLGANV. The whole CDR3 region reads CASKKGQVPLGANVLTF.

As regards this clone: Sequencing ends 3 residues short of the CDR3 end; the germline J gene provides the rest. The chain employs TRBV19 and TRBJ2-5; TRBD2 matches 10 bases. In germline, CDR1 is LNHDA, CDR2 SQIVND (reference sequence). V dropped 5 bases and J dropped 5; count of bases not matched to a gene: 8. There are 15 residues in the CDR3. The CDR3: CASSRAGGPWETQYF. CDR3 DNA, as far as it was read: TGTGCCAGTAGTCGAGCGGGAGGGCCATGGGAGACC.

Comments on this clone: Read sequence stops 3 residues before the CDR3 end, and the germline J gene provides the missing end. The chain carries TRBV30 and TRBJ1-5; 7 bases map to TRBD1. Trimming took 4 bases from V and 3 from J; bases not matched to a gene: 9. This CDR3 has 15 residues. The germline gives CDR1 GTSNPN, CDR2 SVGIG (reference sequence). Incomplete CDR3 DNA: TGTGCCTGGAAGGTTGGTGACAGGGACAATCAGCCC. Translation gives CAWKVGDRDNQP. The entire CDR3 protein reads CAWKVGDRDNQPQHF. Based on the CDR3 plus reference TRBV30 and TRBJ1-5, the full variable domain is SQTIHQWPATLVQPVGSPLSLECTVEGTSNPNLYWYRQAAGRGLQLLFYSVGIGQISSEVPQNLSASRPQDRQFILSSKKLLLSDSGFYLCAWKVGDRDNQPQHFGDGTRLSIL.

Note on this clone: Sequencing ends 3 residues short of the CDR3 end; the germline J gene provides the rest. V is TRBV7-9 and J is TRBJ1-1; D is unresolved. The germline V and J ends were trimmed by 0 bases and 2 bases, with 10 bases remaining between them. The V gene's germline CDR1 is SEHNR and CDR2 FQNEAQ (reference sequence). The length of the CDR3 is 15 residues. CDR3 sequence: CASSLAYQSNTEAFF. The CDR3 bases that were read are TGTGCCAGCAGCTTAGCGTACCAGTCTAACACTGAA. Together with reference TRBV7-9 and TRBJ1-1, the CDR3 gives the full variable domain: DTGVSQNPRHKITKRGQNVTFRCDPISEHNRLYWYRQTLGQGPEFLTYFQNEAQLEKSRLLSDRFSAERPKGSFSTLEIQRTEQGDSAMYLCASSLAYQSNTEAFFGQGTRLTVV.

Note on this clone: The CDR3 extends 3 residues past the end of the read, so its final part is completed from the germline J gene. The rearrangement uses TRBV30 and TRBJ1-3, with 8 bases fitting TRBD1. From germline, CDR1 is GTSNPN and CDR2 SVGIG (reference sequence). J lost 7 bases, V lost 5 bases, and 10 bases had no gene match. CDR3 size: 14 residues. The CDR3 spells CAWARTGKDNTIYF. The CDR3 DNA, read in part, is TGTGCCTGGGCCCGGACAGGGAAGGACAACACC.

Remarks on this clone: Germline is not matched at one junction end, which may reflect a read error. The read halts 3 residues ahead of the CDR3 end, with the missing end drawn from the germline J gene. The chain links TRBV18 to TRBJ2-1; 11 bases match TRBD2. CDR1 and CDR2 (germline): KGHSH, LQKENI. The CDR3 is made up of 16 amino acids. The CDR3 loop is CASSPLAGVSYNEQFF. The DNA read from the CDR3 is TGTGCCAGCTCTCCACTAGCGGGGGTTAGCTACAATGAG. Full variable domain (rest looked up from reference TRBV18 and TRBJ2-1): NAGVMQNPRHLVRRRGQEARLRCSPMKGHSHVYWYRQLPEEGLKFMVYLQKENIIDESGMPKERFSAEFPKEGPSILRIQQVVRGDSAAYFCASSPLAGVSYNEQFFGPGTRLTVL.

A remark on this clone: The read stops 3 residues short of the end of the CDR3; the missing end is completed from the germline J gene. The chain employs TRBV18 and TRBJ1-4; D gene unclear. This CDR3 has 12 amino acids. The germline CDR1 and CDR2 sequences are KGHSH and LQKENI. The DNA read from the CDR3 is TGTGCCAGCTCACCAGGTAATGAAGGA. This encodes CASSPGNEG. The whole CDR3 protein reads CASSPGNEGLFF.

For this clone: The read ends 3 residues early relative to the CDR3; the germline J gene fills the gap. The genes are TRBV19 and TRBJ1-1; D perhaps matches TRBD1 (5 bases). From germline, CDR1 is LNHDA and CDR2 SQIVND (reference sequence). This CDR3 is 14 amino acids long. The sequenced part of the CDR3 DNA is TGTGCCAGTAGTATCCCCGGGTTGAAGGGGCCA. Protein sequence: CASSIPGLKGP. The CDR3 in full is CASSIPGLKGPAFF. The variable domain in full, completed from reference TRBV19 and TRBJ1-1, reads DGGITQSPKYLFRKEGQNVTLSCEQNLNHDAMYWYRQDPGQGLRLIYYSQIVNDFQKGDIAEGYSVSREKKESFPLTVTSAQKNPTAFYLCASSIPGLKGPAFFGQGTRLTVV.

As for this clone: The read finishes 3 residues shy of the CDR3 end, and the germline J gene is used to complete it. The chain uses TRBV18 and TRBJ2-3; tentatively, D is TRBD1 (6 bases). Looked up from germline, CDR1 is KGHSH and CDR2 is LQKENI. V lost 2 bases and J lost 3, with 9 bases in between. The CDR3 runs to 14 residues. The CDR3 sequence: CASSPTRGTDTQYF. The DNA read from the CDR3 is TGTGCCAGCTCACCAACTAGGGGGACAGATACG.

The covered CDR3 bases are TGTGCCAGCAGCCCCGGGGGGACCGGGGAG. Its translation: CASSPGGTGE. The whole CDR3 protein reads CASSPGGTGELFF. The rearrangement links TRBV7-9 to TRBJ2-2; 7 bases align to TRBD2. Read data end 3 residues before the CDR3 end; the end is taken from the germline J gene. This CDR3 has 13 residues. Looked up from germline, CDR1 is SEHNR and CDR2 is FQNEAQ (reference sequence). V was pared by 5 bases and J by 5 bases, with 2 bases of the junction left unmatched. The full variable domain, completed using reference TRBV7-9 and TRBJ2-2, is DTGVSQNPRHKITKRGQNVTFRCDPISEHNRLYWYRQTLGQGPEFLTYFQNEAQLEKSRLLSDRFSAERPKGSFSTLEIQRTEQGDSAMYLCASSPGGTGELFFGEGSRLTVL.

Turning to this clone: The read terminates 3 residues ahead of where the CDR3 ends, so the germline J gene completes it. The gene calls are TRBV6-1 and TRBJ2-7; 12 nucleotides line up with TRBD1. Trimming took 0 bases from V and 3 from J; bases not matched to a gene: 9. Germline V gene lookup returns CDR1 MNHNS and CDR2 SASEGT. This CDR3 is built from 18 residues. The part of the CDR3 DNA that was read is TGTGCCAGCAGTGAAGCCTTACCGGGACAGGGGGCGGGCTACGAG. This translates into CASSEALPGQGAGYE. The full CDR3 protein is CASSEALPGQGAGYEQYF.

As concerns this clone: The CDR3 goes on 3 residues after the read ends, and that part is filled in from the germline J gene. The V gene is TRBV19, the J gene TRBJ1-1, with 8 bases lining up with TRBD1. V gave up 5 bases and J gave up 6 bases; unmatched junction bases: 8. The germline gives CDR1 LNHDA, CDR2 SQIVND (reference sequence). The CDR3 is 14 amino acids. The sequenced part of the CDR3 DNA is TGTGCCAGTAGTCTTTGGACAGGGCGGTCTGAA. Amino acids: CASSLWTGRSE. In full, the CDR3 is CASSLWTGRSEAFF.

About this clone itself: The read comes to an end 3 residues before the CDR3 does, leaving the germline J gene to fill in the end. The chain carries TRBV5-1 and TRBJ1-5, with 9 bases matching TRBD1. Unmatched junction bases numbered 3, after V lost 4 bases and J lost 4 bases. From germline, CDR1 is SGHRS and CDR2 YFSETQ. CDR3 length equals 14 residues. The CDR3 loop is CASSPGTGNQPQHF. The sequenced part of the CDR3 DNA is TGCGCCAGCAGCCCCGGGACAGGGAATCAGCCC.

Comments on this clone: The read finishes 3 residues shy of the CDR3 end, and the germline J gene is used to complete it. This rearrangement joins TRBV6-1 to TRBJ1-5, with 7 bases aligning to TRBD1. CDR1 and CDR2 from the germline V gene are MNHNS and SASEGT. The CDR3 is 15 residues long. V trimming: 4 bases; J trimming: 3 bases; junction bases outside the gene matches: 6. CDR3 region: CASSGQGTANQPQHF. The CDR3 bases that were read are TGTGCCAGCAGTGGGCAAGGGACAGCCAATCAGCCC.

As concerns this clone: The read terminates 3 residues before the CDR3 end, so the remaining end is supplied by the germline J gene. The chain uses TRBV5-1 and TRBJ1-2, with TRBD1 matching 7 bases. The V and J ends lost 4 bases and 2 bases, in that order; junction bases with no gene match: 8. The CDR3 sequence is 15 residues long. Germline V gives CDR1 SGHRS, CDR2 YFSETQ. This CDR3 is CASSPTGSENYGYTF. The CDR3 DNA, read in part, is TGCGCCAGCAGCCCGACAGGGTCTGAGAACTATGGC. The full variable domain, completed using reference TRBV5-1 and TRBJ1-2, is KAGVTQTPRYLIKTRGQQVTLSCSPISGHRSVSWYQQTPGQGLQFLFEYFSETQRNKGNFPGRFSGRQFSNSRSEMNVSTLELGDSALYLCASSPTGSENYGYTFGSGTRLTVV.

Comment on this clone: With the read ending 3 residues before the CDR3 end, the germline J gene is used to fill in that end. V and J are TRBV6-2 or TRBV6-3 and TRBJ2-2; 8 nucleotides match TRBD1. Germline lookup yields CDR1 MNHEY and CDR2 SVGEGT. Losses at the gene ends were 2 bases for V and 0 bases for J; bases not matched to a gene: 5. The CDR3 spans 17 residues. The chain's CDR3 is CASSYNRGISNTGELFF. The sequenced CDR3 bases are TGTGCCAGCAGTTACAACAGGGGGATTTCGAACACCGGGGAG.

Notes on this clone: The missing CDR3 end, 3 residues past where the read stops, is filled in from the germline J gene. The rearrangement uses TRBV6-2 or TRBV6-3 and TRBJ2-3; 12 bases align to TRBD2. Germline assignment: CDR1 MNHEY and CDR2 SVGEGT. The CDR3 runs to 16 residues. V lost 6 bases to trimming and J lost 5 bases; unmatched junction nucleotides: 9. The DNA read from the CDR3 is TGTGCCAGCAGGAAACTAGCGGGAGGAAGTGGAGATACG. This codes for CASRKLAGGSGDT. The entire CDR3 protein reads CASRKLAGGSGDTQYF.

With respect to this clone: The missing CDR3 end, 3 residues past where the read stops, is filled in from the germline J gene. The rearrangement links TRBV19 to TRBJ2-3, with D possibly being TRBD1 (5 bases). In germline, CDR1 is LNHDA, CDR2 SQIVND (reference sequence). The CDR3 totals 16 residues. The V end was cut by 4 bases, the J end by 1 base, with 15 bases between. The DNA read from the CDR3 is TGTGCCAGTAGTAGCGGCCTAGGGGCCCGCACAGATACG. Its protein is CASSSGLGARTDT. The full CDR3 protein is CASSSGLGARTDTQYF.

For this clone: The sequence runs out 3 residues before the end of the CDR3; the remainder is reconstructed from the germline J gene. The chain uses TRBV2 and TRBJ1-1, with 12 nucleotides matching TRBD1. V lost 7 bases and J lost 1; bases outside the gene matches: 10. This CDR3 has 17 amino acids. Germline CDR1 and CDR2: SNHLY and FYNNEI. The CDR3 is CASNTGTGGGGNTEAFF. Incomplete CDR3 DNA: TGTGCCAGCAACACCGGGACAGGGGGCGGGGGGAACACTGAA.

Details on this clone: The read comes to an end 3 residues before the CDR3 does, leaving the germline J gene to fill in the end. V usage is TRBV30 and J usage is TRBJ1-1, with D hard to call. Trimming removed 0 bases at V and 0 bases at J, with 11 bases between. The V gene's germline CDR1 is GTSNPN and CDR2 SVGIG (reference sequence). The CDR3 loop spans 15 amino acids. The CDR3 bases that were read are TGTGCCTGGAGTGTTCTGTCCAGTATGAACACTGAA. This encodes CAWSVLSSMNTE. The whole CDR3 protein is CAWSVLSSMNTEAFF. Filled out from reference TRBV30 and TRBJ1-1, the complete variable domain reads SQTIHQWPATLVQPVGSPLSLECTVEGTSNPNLYWYRQAAGRGLQLLFYSVGIGQISSEVPQNLSASRPQDRQFILSSKKLLLSDSGFYLCAWSVLSSMNTEAFFGQGTRLTVV.

In regard to this clone: The read gets to within 3 residues of the CDR3 end, and the germline J gene fills in the rest. The chain is built from TRBV2 and TRBJ2-1, with D perhaps matching TRBD1 (5 bases). Germline V CDR1 and CDR2: SNHLY, FYNNEI. V was pared by 1 base and J by 9 bases, with 10 bases between. This CDR3 is 13 amino acids long. The covered CDR3 bases are TGTGCCAGCAGTGAAGAATTAAGGGGTGAG. Its protein is CASSEELRGE. The whole CDR3 sequence is CASSEELRGEQFF.